Sequencing of this TCR beta chain was carried out in a study of cytomegalovirus exposure and HLA in healthy donors. Study-wide results and limits: Some segments of the V type, notably TRBV6-2 and TRBV6-3, were excluded as indistinguishable. Altogether, about 160 TCR beta chains were recorded as cytomegalovirus-associated.

Germline V gene sequence: CDR1 SGHVS, CDR2 FQNEAQ. The V and J ends lost 6 bases and 0 bases, in that order; junction bases with no gene match: 8. This CDR3 comprises 15 residues. As regards this clone: Antigen: not known.

It was with 60 Vbeta and 13 Jbeta primers that the PCR ran. Here immunoSEQ multiplex PCR was the method, and the copy in TCRdb shows in-frame clones only, minus some. The sample includes around 130,000 clones, about three quarters of them seen just once. The sequenced sample was PBMCs. The TCR sequence derives from a human donor in good health. The gene calls are TRBV7-8 and TRBJ2-7; TRBD2 matches at 7 bases. CDR3 protein: CASSLGGESSYEQYF. In DNA form, the CDR3 reads TGTGCCAGCAGTTTGGGGGGGGAGAGCTCCTACGAGCAGTACTTC.